This T cell receptor beta chain was documented in a study of blood T cell repertoires in COVID-19. The V gene's germline CDR1 is SGHDT and CDR2 YYEEEE. The CDR3 runs 12 residues. Trimming stripped 0 bases from V and 10 bases from J, with 8 bases between. The table came from immunoSEQ multiplex PCR; TCRdb's copy has only in-frame clones and leaves some out. Here the sample spans under 250,000 clones, 83% being singletons. Material: peripheral blood. The TCR sequence derives from a woman in her 70s with active or convalescent COVID-19. The gene calls are TRBV5-6 and TRBJ1-3; tentative D call: TRBD1 (5 bases). The CDR3, as DNA: TGTGCCAGCAGCTTGGGGACATATACCATATATTTT. This translates into CASSLGTYTIYF.